The T cell receptor (beta chain) described here comes from a study of T cells after yellow fever vaccination. V shed 1 base, J shed 13 bases, and the junction held 6 bases outside the gene matches. The CDR3 loop spans 14 amino acids. The germline CDR1 and CDR2 sequences are MGHRA and YSYEKL. TCRdb re-called the 5' RACE reads with MiXCR, one entry per CDR3 protein. Altogether 450,000 to 600,000 distinct CDR3 sequences are present, around an eighth being singletons, with the ten largest covering roughly 13%. Study outcomes and limitations: Clonotypes appearing in both CD4 and CD8 compartments existed, and their share was small.

Only a few counts were recorded for this clonotype. Its cognate antigen is unknown. The TCR sequence derives from a man aged 30 to 45 who received the YFV17D yellow fever vaccine. The sequencing used PBMCs, collected on the day of the yellow fever booster vaccination. V usage is TRBV4-1 and J usage is TRBJ2-1; TRBD2 aligns across 11 bases. This CDR3 reads CASSQVQTSGTQFF. CDR3 sequence (DNA): TGCGCCAGCAGCCAAGTTCAGACTAGCGGGACCCAGTTCTTC.